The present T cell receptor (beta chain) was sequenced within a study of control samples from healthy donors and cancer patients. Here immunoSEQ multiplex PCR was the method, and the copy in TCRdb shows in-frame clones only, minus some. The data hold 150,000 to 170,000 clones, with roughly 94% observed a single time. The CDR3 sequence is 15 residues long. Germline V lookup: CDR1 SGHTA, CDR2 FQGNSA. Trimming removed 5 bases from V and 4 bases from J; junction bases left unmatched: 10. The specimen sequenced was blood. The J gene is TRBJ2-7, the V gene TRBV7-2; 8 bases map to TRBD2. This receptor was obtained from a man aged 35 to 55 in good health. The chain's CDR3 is CASSPSPAGAYEQYF. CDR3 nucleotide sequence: TGTGCCAGCAGCCCGAGCCCAGCGGGGGCATACGAGCAGTACTTC.